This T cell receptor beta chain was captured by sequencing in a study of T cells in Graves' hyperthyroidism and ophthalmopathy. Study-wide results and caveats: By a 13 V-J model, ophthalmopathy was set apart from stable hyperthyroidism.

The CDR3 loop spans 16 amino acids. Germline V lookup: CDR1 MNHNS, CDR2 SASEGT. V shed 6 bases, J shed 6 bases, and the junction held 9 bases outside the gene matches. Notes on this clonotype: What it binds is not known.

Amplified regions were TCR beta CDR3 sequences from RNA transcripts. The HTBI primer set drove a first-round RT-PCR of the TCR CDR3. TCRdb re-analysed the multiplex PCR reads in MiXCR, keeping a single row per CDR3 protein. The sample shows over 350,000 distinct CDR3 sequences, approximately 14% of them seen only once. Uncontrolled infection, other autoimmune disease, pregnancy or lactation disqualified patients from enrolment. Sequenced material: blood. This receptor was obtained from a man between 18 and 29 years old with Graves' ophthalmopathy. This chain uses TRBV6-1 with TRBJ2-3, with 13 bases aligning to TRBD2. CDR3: CASRFRLAGGLDTQYF. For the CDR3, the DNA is TGTGCCAGCAGGTTTAGACTAGCGGGGGGTTTGGATACGCAGTATTTT.